What follows are 6 T cell receptor beta chains derived from one specimen sequenced in a study of blood T cell repertoires in COVID-19. Clones were read by immunoSEQ multiplex PCR, and TCRdb kept only the in-frame ones, dropping some. The sample shows just over 70,000 clones, about 80% of them seen only once. The sequenced sample was peripheral blood. The receptor set was obtained from a man between 65 and 79 years old who had recovered from COVID-19.

The genes are TRBV30 and TRBJ1-6, with unresolved D. Germline CDR1 reads GTSNPN; CDR2 reads SVGIG (reference sequence). Trimming left V 2 bases short and J 5 bases short, with 13 bases between. The CDR3 is made up of 15 amino acids. The chain's CDR3 is CAWSRLEGHNSPLHF. CDR3 sequence (DNA): TGTGCCTGGAGTCGTTTGGAGGGCCATAATTCACCCCTCCACTTT.

The gene calls are TRBV5-8 and TRBJ2-7, with D possibly being TRBD1 (5 bases). There are 12 residues in the CDR3. CDR1 is SGHTS, CDR2 YDEGEE, per germline. V was clipped by 4 bases and J by 6 bases, with 11 bases between them. The CDR3 region is CASSLPGLEQYF. The DNA of the CDR3 is TGTGCCAGCAGCCTTCCAGGGCTCGAGCAGTACTTC.

V is TRBV19 and J is TRBJ2-5; TRBD1 agrees at 9 bases. CDR3 size: 13 residues. The germline CDR1 and CDR2 sequences are LNHDA and SQIVND (reference sequence). Trimming removed 8 bases from V and 2 bases from J; junction bases left unmatched: 3. The DNA for the CDR3 is TGTGCCAGTGGGACAGGGATACAAGAGACCCAGTACTTC. Residues: CASGTGIQETQYF.

The rearrangement links TRBV30 to TRBJ1-6; D gene uncertain. Trimming cost V 2 bases and J 7 bases, with 12 bases left between them. The CDR3 spans 14 residues. Germline values: CDR1 GTSNPN, CDR2 SVGIG (reference sequence). CDR3 amino acids: CAWSWSRTNSPLHF. Here the CDR3 DNA reads TGTGCCTGGAGTTGGAGCCGAACAAATTCACCCCTCCACTTT.

The V and J genes are TRBV9 and TRBJ1-3, with 12 bases identical to TRBD1. The V gene's germline CDR1 is SGDLS and CDR2 YYNGEE. There are 19 residues in the CDR3. V was clipped by 0 bases and J by 4 bases; unmatched bases: 11. CDR3 residues: CASSVESGTGGTSGNTIYF. The CDR3 DNA follows: TGTGCCAGCAGCGTAGAAAGCGGGACAGGGGGCACGTCCGGAAACACCATATATTTT.

This chain links TRBV5-1 with TRBJ1-6; 9 bases are shared with TRBD1. V dropped 5 bases and J dropped 6; count of bases not matched to a gene: 12. The CDR3 contains 17 residues. Looked up from germline, CDR1 is SGHRS and CDR2 is YFSETQ. The chain's CDR3 is CASRAPEQGALNSPLHF. CDR3 DNA: TGCGCCAGCAGGGCCCCGGAACAGGGGGCGCTTAATTCACCCCTCCACTTT.